A selection of T cell receptor beta chains follows, all from one sample in a study of blood T cell repertoires in COVID-19. The protocol was immunoSEQ multiplex PCR, while the TCRdb copy is restricted to in-frame clones and leaves out a portion. The sample includes about 50,000 clones, more than 90% of them seen just once. Sequencing was done on a sample of peripheral blood. The source of these receptors is a human donor in a cohort sampled during active COVID-19. Both conserved end residues are trimmed from each CDR3.

TRBJ2-1,TRBV9,ASSVESGGALVYNEQF
TRBJ1-1,TRBV27,ASSLIPPGTGLGAF
TRBJ2-1,TRBV6-5,ASSFRGSYNEQF
TRBJ2-5,TRBV6-2/TRBV6-3,ASSPGQGIGGETQY
TRBJ2-1,TRBV6-2/TRBV6-3,ASSSLFSGQGYEQF
TRBJ2-5,TRBV29-1,SGTGTGVQETQY
TRBJ2-5,TRBV19,ASSISGFRETQY
TRBJ1-1,TRBV3-1/TRBV3-2,ASVGRNTEAF
TRBJ2-3,TRBV7-2,ASSFERGSTDTQY
TRBJ2-7,TRBV20-1,SASLLLPGTGGHEQY
TRBJ1-1,TRBV7-9,ASSLVLPTEAF
TRBJ2-3,TRBV15,ATSRGLAGETDTQY
TRBJ1-3,TRBV11-2,ASSLNRDAGNTIY
TRBJ2-6,TRBV27,ASSPFDRRNSGANVLT
TRBJ2-6,TRBV27,ASSLMVRGGPGANVLT
TRBJ1-4,TRBV3-1/TRBV3-2,ASSQGAEKLF
TRBJ1-2,TRBV2,ASMEVRGYT
TRBJ1-5,TRBV2,ASSETANQPQH
TRBJ1-4,TRBV4-3,ASSQEGTSEKLF
TRBJ1-3,TRBV19,ASSMRDSPGNTIY
TRBJ2-2,TRBV11-3,ASSTQQGETGELF
TRBJ1-2,TRBV6-5,ASRSTGGKVDGYT
TRBJ2-1,TRBV24-1,ATSITSGGPYEQF
TRBJ1-5,TRBV9,ASSVKGARDQPQH
TRBJ2-2,TRBV25-1,ASSDDWRANTGELF
TRBJ1-4,TRBV4-1,ASSPLWGGKDEKLF
TRBJ1-1,TRBV11-1,ASSSQGWDTEAF
TRBJ2-7,TRBV5-6,ASSPGGTSSD
TRBJ2-2,TRBV7-2,ASSSEGSGNTGELF
TRBJ2-3,TRBV6-5,ASSHRGASTDTQY
TRBJ2-1,TRBV6-5,ASRTSGVVYNEQF
TRBJ2-1,TRBV18,ASSPTASGGAGEQF
TRBJ1-2,TRBV4-1,ASSQEGAALYGYT